Below, one T cell receptor beta chain is given with its context. Its matching antigen is unknown. The data stem from a study of T cell repertoires in cytomegalovirus infection. This CDR3 region has 12 residues. Germline CDR1 SNHLY, CDR2 FYNNEI. V shed 10 bases, J shed 2 bases, and the junction held 5 bases outside the gene matches. TCRdb recomputed calls from the reads with MiXCR, one row per CDR3 protein. The sample lists about 100,000 distinct CDR3 sequences; under 50% were seen once. The sequences come from CD8+ T cells from cultured PBMCs, collected from culture after CMV antigen stimulation. The clonotype originates from a human donor in good health (CMV status not recorded). Some clones in this sample may be carry-over from other donors' samples. J is TRBJ2-7 and V is TRBV2; 7 bases match TRBD1. The CDR3 loop is CAITGVAYEQYF. For the CDR3, the DNA is TGTGCCATTACAGGGGTAGCCTACGAGCAGTACTTC.